The clone carrying this T cell receptor beta chain has a count of ten or more. Antigen: not known. The data were taken from a study of T cells in Graves' hyperthyroidism and ophthalmopathy. The wider study: Peripheral blood was obtained at initial diagnosis, preceding any treatment. The study's findings and limits: The model predicted ophthalmopathy a median around 6.5 months before onset. Separating ophthalmopathy from stable hyperthyroidism was achieved by a 13 V-J model.

Trimming took 2 bases from V and 8 from J, leaving 12 bases between them. Germline V gene lookup returns CDR1 DFQATT and CDR2 SNEGSKA (reference sequence). The CDR3 runs 12 residues. Authors of the study amplified TCR beta CDR3 regions from RNA transcripts. TCR CDR3 underwent first-round RT-PCR with the HTBI primer set. TCRdb fed the multiplex PCR reads into MiXCR, producing one record per CDR3 protein. Of about 300,000 distinct CDR3 sequences in the sample, roughly 19% were seen once. The sequence derives from a man in his fifties or sixties with Graves' ophthalmopathy. The sample comprised blood. The J gene is TRBJ1-2, the V gene TRBV20-1, with a tentative D call TRBD1 (5 bases). The CDR3: CSARNPGPGYTF. DNA for the CDR3: TGCAGTGCTAGAAACCCGGGACCAGGCTACACCTTC.